What follows are 19 T cell receptor beta chains derived from one specimen sequenced in a study of cytomegalovirus exposure and HLA in healthy donors. The PCR made use of 60 Vbeta and 13 Jbeta primers. The assay was immunoSEQ multiplex PCR, and TCRdb's table has in-frame clones only and misses some. Found here are more than 150,000 clones, 80% of them singletons; the top ten hold approximately 6.3%. The sample comprised PBMCs. The source of these receptors is a man in his forties in good health and CMV-seropositive.

This clone was seen only a few times. The rearrangement joins TRBV9 to TRBJ2-5; the D gene is possibly TRBD1 (6 bases). Germline CDR1 reads SGDLS; CDR2 reads YYNGEE. The CDR3 sequence is 13 residues long. Trimming cost V 4 bases and J 2 bases, with 9 bases left between them. CDR3 amino acids: CASSPQGQETQYF. DNA of the CDR3: TGTGCCAGCAGCCCACAGGGTCAAGAGACCCAGTACTTC.

This clone was counted only a few times. The rearrangement links TRBV7-9 to TRBJ1-4, with D hard to call. This CDR3 spans 14 amino acids. From germline, CDR1 is SEHNR and CDR2 FQNEAQ (reference sequence). Trimming pared 2 bases from V and 4 bases from J, leaving 8 bases between. The CDR3 nucleotides read TGTGCCAGCAGCTTATGGGCCAATAATGAAAAACTGTTTTTT. It translates to CASSLWANNEKLFF.

This clone has only a few counts. The chain couples TRBV5-1 to TRBJ1-1; TRBD1 matches 7 bases. The CDR3 is made up of 15 amino acids. V lost 4 bases, J lost 5 bases, and 11 bases stayed unmatched. Germline values: CDR1 SGHRS, CDR2 YFSETQ. Here the CDR3 reads CASSRYQGVGTEAFF. For the CDR3, the DNA is TGCGCCAGCAGCCGATACCAGGGGGTAGGGACTGAAGCTTTCTTT.

This clone showed up just once. This chain connects TRBV28 to TRBJ1-2; D is unresolved. The germline gives CDR1 MDHEN, CDR2 SYDVKM. The CDR3 covers 13 residues. V was clipped by 6 bases and J by 2 bases, with 10 bases between them. CDR3 bases: TGTGCCAGCAGGGCCGTCAGAAACTATGGCTACACCTTC. Translated, it gives CASRAVRNYGYTF.

This chain joins TRBV6-5 and TRBJ1-2; 7 nucleotides line up with TRBD1. V shed 6 bases, J shed 5 bases, and the junction held 9 bases outside the gene matches. Germline V CDR1 and CDR2: MNHEY, SVGAGI. This CDR3 contains 14 residues. In DNA form, the CDR3 reads TGTGCCAGCAGGGGGGACAGTAATTGGTATGGCTACACCTTC. Translation: CASRGDSNWYGYTF.

V gene TRBV11-3 combines with J gene TRBJ2-3; D uncertain. Germline V gene data show CDR1 as SGHNT and CDR2 as YENEEA. The V gene lost 1 base and the J gene lost 10 bases, with 9 bases spanning the gap. The CDR3 is made up of 12 amino acids. The CDR3 coding sequence is TGTGCCAGCAGCTTAGGGTCAGGTGCGCAGTATTTT. This encodes CASSLGSGAQYF.

The chain is built from TRBV7-2 and TRBJ2-1; the D gene is possibly TRBD1 (6 bases). Trimming took off 5 bases at V and 3 bases at J, with 14 bases between the two ends. In germline, CDR1 is SGHTA, CDR2 FQGNSA. The length of the CDR3 is 15 residues. The CDR3 spells CASSPAGANYNEQFF. CDR3 nucleotides: TGTGCCAGCAGCCCCGCAGGGGCCAACTACAATGAGCAGTTCTTC.

Here the CDR3 reads CAWSPLGLGPRYNEQFF. Written as DNA, the CDR3 is TGTGCCTGGAGCCCGTTGGGCTTAGGCCCACGGTACAATGAGCAGTTCTTC. This chain joins TRBV30 and TRBJ2-1; D ambiguous. Trimming took 3 bases from V and 4 from J, leaving 22 bases between them. The CDR3 is made up of 17 amino acids. CDR1 and CDR2 (germline): GTSNPN, SVGIG (reference sequence).

This chain uses TRBV7-3 with TRBJ2-3, with 15 nucleotides matching TRBD2. The length of the CDR3 is 19 residues. Trimming took 6 bases from V and 3 from J; bases not matched to a gene: 13. Germline CDR1 SGHTA, CDR2 FQGTGA. The CDR3 region has the DNA TGTGCCAGCAGTCCTACGCCCGGACTAGCGGGGGGGATAACAGATACGCAGTATTTT. Translated: CASSPTPGLAGGITDTQYF.

In nucleotides, the CDR3 is TGCGCCAGCAGCTTAGCAGGGGCGGGTACAGATACGCAGTATTTT. Protein sequence: CASSLAGAGTDTQYF. V usage is TRBV5-1 and J usage is TRBJ2-3; TRBD1 is a possible D gene (6 bases). This CDR3 has 15 amino acids. V lost 2 bases and J lost 3, with 13 bases in between. CDR1 is SGHRS, CDR2 YFSETQ, per germline.

The rearrangement uses TRBV15 and TRBJ2-7; 10 nucleotides align to TRBD1. This CDR3 has 16 amino acids. V shed 5 bases, J shed 7 bases, and the junction held 14 bases outside the gene matches. The germline gives CDR1 LNHNV, CDR2 YYDKDF (reference sequence). In DNA, the CDR3 is TGTGCCACCAGCGAGCATCCCGGGACAGGGGTTCGGGAGCAGTACTTC. It encodes CATSEHPGTGVREQYF.

CDR3 nucleotide sequence: TGCGCCAGCAGCCCCTTCGAGCGGGGGTACGAGCAGTACTTC. Its protein is CASSPFERGYEQYF. This chain uses TRBV4-1 with TRBJ2-7, with 8 bases identical to TRBD2. The V and J ends lost 4 bases and 4 bases, in that order; junction bases with no gene match: 6. CDR3 length: 14 residues. CDR1 and CDR2 from the germline V gene are MGHRA and YSYEKL.

This clone was seen only once. The rearrangement links TRBV13 to TRBJ2-7, with TRBD2 as a possible D gene (6 bases). CDR3 length: 14 amino acids. The V end was cut by 2 bases, the J end by 4 bases, with 12 bases between. Germline values: CDR1 PRHDT, CDR2 FYEKMQ (reference sequence). CDR3 bases: TGTGCCAGCAGCTTAAGTCTGCGGGGATACGAGCAGTACTTC. Its protein product is CASSLSLRGYEQYF.

This chain uses TRBV4-3 with TRBJ2-6; TRBD1 matches 8 bases. The CDR3 contains 16 residues. V was clipped by 3 bases and J by 0 bases; unmatched bases: 1. The V gene's germline CDR1 is LGHNA and CDR2 YSLEER. The CDR3 reads CASSQGTGSGANVLTF. The CDR3 DNA sequence: TGCGCCAGCAGCCAGGGGACAGGCTCTGGGGCCAACGTCCTGACTTTC.

This clone was counted only a few times. This rearrangement joins TRBV7-8 to TRBJ1-1; D is undetermined. Germline V lookup: CDR1 SGHVS, CDR2 FQNEAQ. V was trimmed by 6 bases and J by 0 bases, leaving 14 bases between them. This CDR3 has 15 amino acids. CDR3 sequence (DNA): TGTGCCAGCAGATTCGCTGACACCATGAACACTGAAGCTTTCTTT. It specifies CASRFADTMNTEAFF.

Turning to this clone: Mismatch with germline at one junction end may stem from a read error. The chain recombines TRBV10-3 with TRBJ1-4; D is possibly TRBD1 (5 bases). The CDR3 runs to 13 residues. Germline V gives CDR1 ENHRY, CDR2 SYGVKD. CDR3 bases: TGTGCCATCAGTAGGGGAACTGATGAAAAACTGTTTTTT. Translated, it gives CAISRGTDEKLFF.

The J gene is TRBJ2-7, the V gene TRBV28, with a tentative D call TRBD2 (6 bases). The CDR3 is 15 residues long. Germline-derived CDR1 and CDR2 are MDHEN and SYDVKM. Between the trimmed V and J ends, which lost 10 bases and 1 base, there was a span of 20 bases. CDR3 loop: CATTIAGTASYEQYF. Here the CDR3 DNA reads TGTGCCACCACTATCGCCGGGACTGCGTCCTACGAGCAGTACTTC.

CDR3 in DNA: TGCAGCGTTGAAGGTCCGGGAAAGGAGTTCGAGCAGTACTTC. Residues: CSVEGPGKEFEQYF. The J gene is TRBJ2-7, the V gene TRBV29-1, with a possible D match to TRBD2 (5 bases). This CDR3 comprises 14 residues. Germline assignment: CDR1 SQVTM and CDR2 ANQGSEA. V gave up 1 base and J gave up 6 bases, with 16 bases separating them.

This clone was seen more than once but under ten times. The CDR3 sequence: CASSFVGGTGELFF. In DNA, the CDR3 is TGTGCCAGCAGCTTTGTAGGGGGCACCGGGGAGCTGTTTTTT. This sequence joins TRBV7-3 and TRBJ2-2; tentatively, D is TRBD1 (6 bases). CDR3 length: 14 residues. Trimming removed 3 bases from V and 4 bases from J, with 9 bases in between. Per germline, CDR1 SGHTA and CDR2 FQGTGA.